This T cell receptor beta chain was retrieved from a study of blood T cells in healthy people across ages (dated by TCRdb to the mid-2010s). For the wider study: Template switching captured roughly one uniquely barcoded TCR beta cDNA molecule per two T cells in model experiments. To track age-related changes in TCR beta repertoire diversity, the study relied on deep sequencing normalized with unique cDNA molecular identifiers. The donors were split into four age groups: young (average 16 years), middle-aged (nearly 40), aged (more than 60) and long-lived (roughly 88). To avoid experimental bias, donors of different ages were randomly spread across the sequencing lanes. Using the same blood draw, the study looked at two additional independent replicas of 1 million unique cDNA reads for two donors, one aged 18 to 30 and the other aged 80 or older.

Libraries were made using 5' RACE. TCRdb shows the sequencer as Illumina HiSeq 2500. A second PCR of about 6 to 12 cycles was performed with a sample-barcoded 5' primer and a J-beta primer mix. Each TCR beta cDNA molecule received a unique molecular identifier from a template-switch 5' adaptor carrying 12 random nucleotides. At least 3 million CDR3-containing paired-end reads were obtained from each sample. The Mint cDNA synthesis kit, primed by a TRBC-specific oligonucleotide, was used to synthesize first-strand cDNA from all RNA. Following uracil-DNA glycosylase treatment, all cDNA underwent a first 18-cycle PCR with the universal primers M1SS and BC2_uni_R. In the source study's methods: For normalization, 1 million high-quality reads were randomly selected from each sample, with every read carrying a distinct molecular identifier. Instead of being binned into consensus sequences, reads with shared molecular identifiers were discarded. MiTCR, set to a Q25 quality threshold and the strictest error-elimination algorithm, was used for CDR3 identification, clonotype clustering and error correction. Lower-bound total TCR beta diversity was estimated with a nonparametric unseen species model using Euler transformation. TCRdb trimmed the raw reads at Q25, called clones with MiXCR and kept productive beta chains. Rows with a matching CDR3 protein are joined into one entry that keeps the most common DNA and genes. It is TCRdb's table, rather than the study itself, that gives the V and J calls and clone size. The sample table shows some 700,000 distinct CDR3 sequences, and roughly two fifths are seen once. Roughly 20% of the sample belongs to the ten largest clones.

Donors were 35 to 40 systemically healthy Caucasian individuals from Russia aged 6 to 90 years. Each donor gave ten milliliters of peripheral blood, drawn into EDTA-treated Vacutainer tubes. PBMCs were isolated by Ficoll-Paque density-gradient centrifugation, with at least 6.5 million obtained per sample. Total RNA, at least 6 micrograms per sample, was extracted from PBMCs with Trizol reagent. For every donor, flow cytometry on a PBMC aliquot measured the percentage of naive CD45RAhigh/CD27high T cells. The investigation overall reported the following: The long-lived group showed more naive CD4+ T cells, fewer expanded clones and increased TCR diversity than the aged group, suggesting age selection. Observed TCR beta diversity per million T cells fell roughly linearly with age, and a significant reduction was already apparent by age roughly 40. Donor CMV infection status was unknown, potentially confounding age-related changes in expanded clonotypes. Estimates of total diversity from one million sequenced T cells were regarded as lower bounds and underestimates. Bulk unsorted PBMC profiling prevented conclusive comparison of naive and antigen-experienced compartments. The percentage of naive T cells measured by flow cytometry correlated strongly with observed TCR beta diversity.

Turning to this clonotype: There is no known antigen for this receptor. Per-base quality was not reported, and no clone a single base away is much larger than it.

The CDR3 numbers 16 residues from cysteine through phenylalanine. The sequence is cut down to CDR3 DNA, 48 bases in frame from base 1. Reading the germline V gene (reference sequence) gives CDR1 LGHDT and CDR2 YNNKEL. Relative to germline, V is missing 2 bases and J is missing 4 bases, with 9 bases of the junction outside any gene match. This clonotype was sampled from an older woman in good health. Sequencing used blood. The sequence is built from TRBV3-1 and TRBJ2-7, and 9 junctional nucleotides match TRBD2. The DNA sequence is given as TGTGCCAGCAGCCAATGGGTAGGGGCGGGGGGGTACGAGCAGTACTTC. Its protein product is CASSQWVGAGGYEQYF.